Sequencing of this T cell receptor (beta chain) was carried out in a study of spatial heterogeneity in lung cancer. Background on the study: Sequence detection consistently recorded a greater number of beta-chain than alpha-chain sequences. The library had UMIs, and each TCR and UMI pair averaged more than ten raw reads. The study's findings and limits: TCRs found ubiquitously expanded in tumor appeared in blood more at resection than at follow-up.

Time point given: sample taken at primary tumor resection. Frozen PBMC, nontumor lung or tumor provided whole RNA, which was sequenced unsorted. There are many counts of this clonotype. Its antigen is not identified. Every cDNA TCR molecule received its own unique molecular identifier. TCRdb called the 5' RACE reads again in MiXCR, with one record for every CDR3 protein. The table has roughly 70,000 distinct CDR3 sequences, about 14% seen once. This TCR was recovered from a male donor with early-stage non-small cell lung cancer. The source material was PBMCs, sampled at surgery.

The CDR3 loop reads CASSPPDSPYEQYF. In DNA, the CDR3 is TGTGCCAGCAGCCCCCCGGACAGCCCCTACGAGCAGTACTTC. This chain connects TRBV7-6 to TRBJ2-7; the D gene is possibly TRBD1 (6 bases). CDR3 length equals 14 residues. Per germline, CDR1 SGHVS and CDR2 FNYEAQ. The ends were cut back, 5 bases at V and 2 bases at J, with 13 bases in the middle.